This TCR beta chain was sequenced in a study of blood T cell repertoires in COVID-19. Turning to the study itself: Sources were T cells, B-cell-depleted T cells, or PBMCs; the material itself was cDNA or gDNA.

Germline CDR1 is SGHNT and CDR2 is YENEEA. V shed 9 bases, J shed 0 bases, and the junction held 0 bases outside the gene matches. This CDR3 contains 14 residues. Sequencing used immunoSEQ multiplex PCR; TCRdb keeps in-frame clones, though not all of them. In the table there are a few hundred thousand clones, about 80% of which are singletons. The source material was peripheral blood. The TCR comes from a woman older than 75 with acute or convalescent COVID-19. The V gene is TRBV11-3, the J gene TRBJ2-2; 11 bases agree with TRBD2. The CDR3 loop is CASSGGANTGELFF. The CDR3 DNA reads as TGTGCCAGTAGCGGGGGGGCGAACACCGGGGAGCTGTTTTTT.